The source of this T cell receptor (beta chain) is a study of cytomegalovirus exposure and HLA in healthy donors. Study results and caveats: Researchers left out some V segments, among them TRBV6-2 and TRBV6-3, as indistinguishable. Other equally common chains were less clonally expanded than HLA-associated TCR beta chains, a later analysis showed. A later analysis reportedly identified an Asian-associated ancestry cluster as carrying fewer N-insertions than the approximately 670-donor mean. Several of the most significant clusters appeared linked to common viral pathogens, based on a later analysis.

As regards this clone: Its antigen remains unidentified.

Primers: 60 Vbeta forward and 13 Jbeta reverse. Data came from immunoSEQ multiplex PCR; TCRdb stores just in-frame clones and leaves some out. The table shows approximately 140,000 clones, with under 80% occurring only once. Per germline, CDR1 ENHRY and CDR2 SYGVKD. The CDR3 is 14 residues long. Between the trimmed V and J ends, which lost 11 bases and 9 bases, there was a span of 20 bases. J is TRBJ1-6 and V is TRBV10-3, with D maybe TRBD1 (5 bases). The origin of this receptor is a male donor in good health and CMV-seronegative. Sequenced sample: PBMCs. The CDR3 region is CASRVREGGSPLHF. The CDR3 DNA reads TGTGCCTCCCGCGTCAGGGAGGGCGGTTCACCCCTCCACTTT.